Each of the 6 T cell receptor beta chains below was sequenced from the same sample in a study of neurological immune-mediated disorders. TCRdb reprocessed the 5' RACE reads with MiXCR, giving one entry per CDR3 protein. The top ten hold 6.5% to 9.5% of the sample, which has about 21,000 distinct CDR3 sequences, 17% seen once. Sequenced sample: CD8+ T cells from blood. Receptors were obtained from a woman aged 18-29 years with multiple sclerosis.

This chain joins TRBV18 and TRBJ2-1; perhaps TRBD1 as D (5 bases). CDR1 is KGHSH and CDR2 is LQKENI in the germline V gene. This CDR3 region has 16 residues. Trimming stripped 6 bases from V and 10 bases from J, with 25 bases between. The CDR3 is CASSTEQLWHVGEQFF. The CDR3 DNA follows: TGTGCCAGCTCGACAGAACAGTTGTGGCATGTCGGGGAGCAGTTCTTC.

This clonotype qualifies as medium-sized. This sequence joins TRBV15 and TRBJ2-2; D is possibly TRBD1 (6 bases). Germline CDR1 is LNHNV and CDR2 is YYDKDF (reference sequence). Trimming cost V 4 bases and J 5 bases, with 11 bases left between them. The CDR3 is 14 amino acids. CDR3 in amino acids: CATSNNRETGELFF. CDR3 in DNA: TGTGCCACCAGCAACAACAGGGAAACCGGGGAGCTGTTTTTT. Full variable domain (outside the CDR3, taken from reference TRBV15 and TRBJ2-2): DAMVIQNPRYQVTQFGKPVTLSCSQTLNHNVMYWYQQKSSQAPKLLFHYYDKDFNNEADTPDNFQSRRPNTSFCFLDIRSPGLGDTAMYLCATSNNRETGELFFGEGSRLTVL.

The chain has TRBV5-4 and TRBJ1-2, with 9 bases lining up with TRBD1. Germline CDR1 and CDR2: SGHNT and YYREEE (reference sequence). The CDR3 runs to 13 residues. The J segment lost 6 bases and the V segment lost 3 bases, leaving 3 bases of the junction unmatched. The CDR3 region is CASSWGQGDGYTF. Here the CDR3 DNA reads TGTGCCAGCAGCTGGGGACAGGGCGATGGCTACACCTTC.

The V gene is TRBV5-6, the J gene TRBJ1-2; 7 positions agree with TRBD1. Germline V gene sequence: CDR1 SGHDT, CDR2 YYEEEE. The CDR3 spans 18 residues. With 4 bases clipped from V and 3 bases from J, the junction kept 18 bases outside the gene matches. Written as DNA, the CDR3 is TGTGCCAGCAGCCCCGGGACAGCGAAGGACCATTCGCACTATGGCTACACCTTC. Translated, it gives CASSPGTAKDHSHYGYTF.

This clonotype was counted at least ten times. The rearrangement uses TRBV18 and TRBJ1-2; 10 positions match TRBD1. Germline lookup yields CDR1 KGHSH and CDR2 LQKENI. There are 18 residues in the CDR3. Losses at the gene ends were 2 bases for V and 8 bases for J; bases not matched to a gene: 17. CDR3 residues: CASSPYVPGTGVENGYTF. The CDR3 bases are TGTGCCAGCTCACCATATGTCCCCGGGACAGGGGTTGAGAACGGCTACACCTTC.

Relative to its sample, this clonotype is medium-sized. CDR3 sequence (DNA): TGCAGTGCTAGAGACCCCGGACAGGAACATCAGCCCCAGCATTTT. Its translation: CSARDPGQEHQPQHF. The rearrangement uses TRBV20-1 and TRBJ1-5; the match to TRBD1 covers 7 bases. The germline V gene has CDR1 DFQATT and CDR2 SNEGSKA (reference sequence). This CDR3 is built from 15 residues. The V and J ends lost 0 bases and 5 bases, in that order; junction bases with no gene match: 7.